A selection of T cell receptor beta chains follows, all from one sample in a study of cytomegalovirus exposure and HLA in healthy donors. The table came from immunoSEQ multiplex PCR; TCRdb's copy has only in-frame clones and leaves some out. The table lists approximately 170,000 clones, roughly 80% of them singletons. Sequenced sample: PBMCs. These TCRs come from a human donor in good health. The CDR3 runs from the conserved cysteine through the conserved F or W. D genes are given only for firm matches. Some rows have no size entry. The others give once, few or many, or a class for an expanded clone.

d_gene | j_gene | abundance | v_gene | CDR3nt | CDR3aa
TRBD1 | TRBJ2-6 | NA | TRBV7-2 | TGTGCCAGCGGTCGACAGGGTCCTGCTGGGGCCAACGTCCTGACTTTC | CASGRQGPAGANVLTF
TRBD2 | TRBJ2-7 | NA | TRBV5-1 | TGCGCCAGCAGCTTTTGGAAGCGGGGCGACTACGAGCAGTACTTC | CASSFWKRGDYEQYF
TRBD1 | TRBJ1-5 | few | TRBV19 | TGTGCCAGTAGTCCCCAAGGGGCCCGACAGGGCCCAAGGCAGCCCCAGCATTTT | CASSPQGARQGPRQPQHF
TRBD1 | TRBJ1-6 | NA | TRBV27 | TGTGCCAGCAGTTTAGGACAGGGCCATAATTCACCCCTCCACTTT | CASSLGQGHNSPLHF
TRBD1 | TRBJ2-1 | NA | TRBV18 | TGTGCCAGCTCACCAAACAGGGGGACCTACAATGAGCAGTTCTTC | CASSPNRGTYNEQFF
NA | TRBJ1-2 | NA | TRBV6-5 | TGTGCCAGCAGCCCCGGTCCTGCGTATGGCTACACCTTC | CASSPGPAYGYTF
TRBD1 | TRBJ1-2 | NA | TRBV19 | TGTGCCAGTAGCGCCCCGGGACAGGGCCCCTTATCCTATGGCTACACCTTC | CASSAPGQGPLSYGYTF
NA | TRBJ2-2 | NA | TRBV19 | TGTGCCAGTAGTATGCGGTCCGGGGAGCTGTTTTTT | CASSMRSGELFF
TRBD2 | TRBJ2-7 | NA | TRBV6-5 | TGTGCCAGCAGTTACGGTCGGCGGGGGGATTTCTACGAGCAGTACTTC | CASSYGRRGDFYEQYF
NA | TRBJ1-1 | NA | TRBV4-3 | TGCGCCAGCAGCCTAGAGGGGGAGGATGAAGCTTTCTTT | CASSLEGEDEAFF
NA | TRBJ1-3 | NA | TRBV7-2 | TGTGCCAGCAGCCAGGGGAGGGGCGCTAGCTCTGGAAACACCATATATTTT | CASSQGRGASSGNTIYF
NA | TRBJ1-4 | NA | TRBV2 | TGTGCCAGCAGTGGTGGGGCCCCTAATGAAAAACTGTTTTTT | CASSGGAPNEKLFF
NA | TRBJ2-7 | NA | TRBV10-3 | TGTGCCATCAGTGAAGGGGGGGGATTGGGATCCTACGAGCAGTACTTC | CAISEGGGLGSYEQYF
TRBD1 | TRBJ2-2 | NA | TRBV4-1 | TGCGCCAGCAGTCTCCAATCCGGGACAGGGGACACCGGGGAGCTGTTTTTT | CASSLQSGTGDTGELFF
NA | TRBJ2-2 | NA | TRBV25-1 | TGTGCCAGTCAAACGGGGGACAGACCGAACACCGGGGAGCTGTTTTTT | CASQTGDRPNTGELFF
NA | TRBJ1-1 | NA | TRBV11-3 | TGTGCCAGCAGCTTTATACAGGGTTTCACTGAAGCTTTCTTT | CASSFIQGFTEAFF
TRBD2 | TRBJ2-1 | NA | TRBV9 | TGTGCCAGCAGCCCCTTAGCGGGGGGGCATCCTGAGCAGTTCTTC | CASSPLAGGHPEQFF
TRBD2 | TRBJ2-2 | NA | TRBV5-1 | TGCGCCAGCAGCTGCCTAGCGGGGGGGCTTCGTGGCGGGGAGCTGTTTTTT | CASSCLAGGLRGGELFF
NA | TRBJ1-1 | NA | TRBV4-1 | TGCGCCAGCAGCCAAGGGGGAGGGGTGAAGACTGAAGCTTTCTTT | CASSQGGGVKTEAFF
TRBD2 | TRBJ2-5 | NA | TRBV2 | TGTGCCATCCAACTAGCGGCTCGGGCAGAGACCCAGTACTTC | CAIQLAARAETQYF
NA | TRBJ2-1 | few | TRBV6-1 | TGTGCCAGCAGTGAACGGTCGGAGGGAGACGAGCAGTTCTTC | CASSERSEGDEQFF
NA | TRBJ1-2 | NA | TRBV4-3 | TGCGCCAGCAGCCAAGATCGGAGGGGCCGGGGCTATGGCTACACCTTC | CASSQDRRGRGYGYTF
NA | TRBJ2-1 | NA | TRBV9 | TGTGCCAGCAGCGTAGGGACCCGGACTCGGGGCTACAATGAGCAGTTCTTC | CASSVGTRTRGYNEQFF
TRBD1 | TRBJ2-1 | NA | TRBV28 | TGTGCCAGCAACCGAGAGGACAGGGGTTTCGGCAATGAGCAGTTCTTC | CASNREDRGFGNEQFF
TRBD1 | TRBJ1-2 | NA | TRBV5-1 | TGCGCCAGCAGGGAAGGGACAGTTTATGGCTACACCTTC | CASREGTVYGYTF
NA | TRBJ2-5 | NA | TRBV2 | TGTGCCAGCAGTGTGGGGGGAGAAGTTGAGACCCAGTACTTC | CASSVGGEVETQYF
NA | TRBJ1-2 | NA | TRBV2 | TGTGCCAGCAGTGAAGTGGGGGCTGGCTACACCTTC | CASSEVGAGYTF
TRBD1 | TRBJ2-7 | NA | TRBV11-3 | TGTGCCAGCAGCTCCGGGACAGGGGCCTACCACGAGCAGTACTTC | CASSSGTGAYHEQYF
NA | TRBJ1-1 | few | TRBV28 | TGTGCCAGCAGCGTCCCGCAGTTGAACACTGAAGCTTTCTTT | CASSVPQLNTEAFF
TRBD1 | TRBJ2-1 | NA | TRBV7-9 | TGTGCCAGCAGCTTGACAGGGTTCATGTACAATGAGCAGTTCTTC | CASSLTGFMYNEQFF
TRBD1 | TRBJ1-1 | NA | TRBV5-4 | TGTGCCAGCAGCTTGTACAGGGGCCGGGAAGCTTTCTTT | CASSLYRGREAFF
NA | TRBJ2-1 | few | TRBV6-6 | TGTGCCAGCAGTAACTCGGACGGGGTAGGTGAGCAGTTCTTC | CASSNSDGVGEQFF
NA | TRBJ1-1 | NA | TRBV4-1 | TGCGCCAGCAGTTACGCCCCAGGCGAAACTGAAGCTTTCTTT | CASSYAPGETEAFF
NA | TRBJ2-7 | NA | TRBV7-2 | TGTGCCAGCAGCTTAGTTCGTGGCAGGGTCAACGAGCAGTACTTC | CASSLVRGRVNEQYF
TRBD2 | TRBJ2-1 | once | TRBV5-1 | TGCGCCAGCAGCTGGGTAGCGGGGGGGGTAAATGAGCAGTTCTTC | CASSWVAGGVNEQFF
NA | TRBJ2-2 | NA | TRBV6-1 | TGTGCCAGAACAGGGACCGGGGAGCTGTTTTTT | CARTGTGELFF
TRBD2 | TRBJ2-3 | NA | TRBV7-8 | TGTGCCAGCAGCTTATACACTAGCGGGGGTACAGATACGCAGTATTTT | CASSLYTSGGTDTQYF
NA | TRBJ2-7 | NA | TRBV19 | TGTGCCAGTAGTATGGGTCCGGGTGCCTACGAGCAGTACTTC | CASSMGPGAYEQYF
TRBD1 | TRBJ1-3 | NA | TRBV19 | TGTGCCAGTACAGACAGGGTCTTCTCTGGAAACACCATATATTTT | CASTDRVFSGNTIYF
TRBD2 | TRBJ2-1 | NA | TRBV6-5 | TGTGCCAGCAGTAGGACTAGCGGGTACTACAATGAGCAGTTCTTC | CASSRTSGYYNEQFF
NA | TRBJ2-7 | NA | TRBV5-8 | TGTGCCAGCAGCCTGAGCTCCTACGAGCAGTACTTC | CASSLSSYEQYF